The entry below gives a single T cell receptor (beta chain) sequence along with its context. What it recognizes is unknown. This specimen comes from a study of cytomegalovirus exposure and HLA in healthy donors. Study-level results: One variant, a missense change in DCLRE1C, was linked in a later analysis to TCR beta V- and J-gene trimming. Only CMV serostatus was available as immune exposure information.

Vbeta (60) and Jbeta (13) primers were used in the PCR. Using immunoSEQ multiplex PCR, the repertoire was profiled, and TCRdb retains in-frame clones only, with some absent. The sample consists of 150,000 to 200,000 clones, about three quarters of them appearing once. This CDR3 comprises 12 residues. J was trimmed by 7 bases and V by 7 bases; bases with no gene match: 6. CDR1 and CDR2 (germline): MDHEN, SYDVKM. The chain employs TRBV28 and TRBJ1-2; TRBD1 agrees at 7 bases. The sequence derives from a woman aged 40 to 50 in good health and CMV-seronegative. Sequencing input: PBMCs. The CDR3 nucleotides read TGTGCCAGCACCATAGACAGGGTTGGCTACACCTTC. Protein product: CASTIDRVGYTF.